The 20 T cell receptor beta chains given below trace back to one sample, sequenced in a study of siplizumab effects on memory and regulatory T cells. Clones were sequenced by immunoSEQ multiplex PCR, and TCRdb holds only the in-frame ones, with some missing. Here the sample spans roughly 40,000 clones, roughly 90% being singletons. The sample taken for sequencing was naive CD4+ T cells sorted from blood. These TCRs come from a human donor in good health.

V and J are TRBV5-1 and TRBJ1-1; D possibly corresponds to TRBD1 (6 bases). This CDR3 contains 15 residues. V lost 4 bases, J lost 4 bases, and 17 bases lay in between. The germline gives CDR1 SGHRS, CDR2 YFSETQ. The DNA for the CDR3 is TGCGCCAGCAGCGAAGCAGGGGTCGATGGCACTGAAGCTTTCTTT. This sequence encodes CASSEAGVDGTEAFF.

This clone showed up just once. The rearrangement links TRBV5-5 to TRBJ2-7; 7 positions agree with TRBD2. V shed 0 bases and J 4 bases; nucleotides not matched to a gene: 7. CDR3 size: 15 residues. Germline V gene data show CDR1 as SGHKS and CDR2 as YYEKEE (reference sequence). CDR3 sequence reads: CASSLAASGLYEQYF. CDR3 sequence (DNA): TGTGCCAGCAGCTTGGCGGCTAGCGGTCTTTACGAGCAGTACTTC.

This chain connects TRBV5-1 to TRBJ2-3; 12 nucleotides agree with TRBD2. Germline CDR1 and CDR2: SGHRS and YFSETQ. Trimming cost V 4 bases and J 2 bases; bases outside gene matches: 5. The length of the CDR3 is 16 residues. The CDR3 loop reads CASSTRTSGITDTQYF. Written as DNA, the CDR3 is TGCGCCAGCAGCACCCGGACTAGCGGGATCACAGATACGCAGTATTTT.

The chain carries TRBV25-1 and TRBJ2-2, with a weak D call TRBD1 (6 bases). The germline gives CDR1 MGHDK, CDR2 SYGVNS. The CDR3 consists of 13 residues. The ends were cut back, 11 bases at V and 3 bases at J, with 13 bases in the middle. CDR3: CAARDTDTGELFF. The CDR3 nucleotides are TGTGCCGCCCGGGACACCGACACCGGGGAGCTGTTTTTT.

The gene calls are TRBV7-9 and TRBJ2-1; a weak D match, TRBD1 (5 bases). Germline V gene data show CDR1 as SEHNR and CDR2 as FQNEAQ (reference sequence). CDR3 length: 15 amino acids. The V end lost 5 bases, the J end lost 3 bases, and 14 bases lay between the germline ends. CDR3 DNA: TGTGCCAGCAGCCAAACAGGATTTCGCTACAATGAGCAGTTCTTC. It is translated as CASSQTGFRYNEQFF.

V is TRBV4-1 and J is TRBJ2-7; 7 nucleotides agree with TRBD2. The CDR3 sequence is 16 residues long. In germline, CDR1 is MGHRA, CDR2 YSYEKL. Trimming took 0 bases from V and 4 from J; bases not matched to a gene: 9. CDR3: CASSQDIGGSPYEQYF. CDR3 coding DNA: TGCGCCAGCAGCCAAGATATCGGCGGGAGCCCTTACGAGCAGTACTTC.

This chain uses TRBV18 with TRBJ2-5; the D gene is possibly TRBD1 (5 bases). Between the trimmed V and J ends, which lost 6 bases and 3 bases, there was a span of 11 bases. Germline CDR1 KGHSH, CDR2 LQKENI. The CDR3 sequence is 13 residues long. This CDR3 is CASSPRVEETQYF. The CDR3 DNA reads as TGTGCCAGCTCCCCCAGGGTGGAAGAGACCCAGTACTTC.

The chain links TRBV5-6 to TRBJ1-2, with D possibly being TRBD1 (5 bases). Trimming pared 1 base from V and 0 bases from J, leaving 13 bases between. The CDR3 covers 16 residues. Germline CDR1 and CDR2: SGHDT and YYEEEE. CDR3 in DNA: TGTGCCAGCAGCTTGACAGGACTTCCATCTAACTATGGCTACACCTTC. It codes for CASSLTGLPSNYGYTF.

The V and J genes are TRBV6-6 and TRBJ2-1, with 9 positions matching TRBD2. V lost 2 bases to trimming and J lost 8 bases; unmatched junction nucleotides: 10. The CDR3 extends over 16 amino acids. Germline V gives CDR1 MNHNY, CDR2 SVGAGI (reference sequence). The DNA for the CDR3 is TGTGCCAGCAGTTACGCCCGAGTAGCGGGAGACGATGAGCAGTTCTTC. Translating gives CASSYARVAGDDEQFF.

This rearrangement joins TRBV12-5 to TRBJ2-3; D uncertain. Per germline, CDR1 LGHNT and CDR2 FRNRAP. Trimming removed 6 bases from V and 6 bases from J, with 10 bases in between. This CDR3 is 12 amino acids long. The CDR3, as DNA: TGTGCTAGTGGCCCCCCGACCGATACGCAGTATTTT. It is translated as CASGPPTDTQYF.

This clone was observed once. V and J are TRBV27 and TRBJ1-5; unclear D gene. Germline V CDR1 and CDR2: MNHEY, SMNVEV (reference sequence). The V gene lost 2 bases and the J gene lost 6 bases, with 11 bases spanning the gap. CDR3 length: 14 amino acids. CDR3 bases: TGTGCCAGCAGTTTAAATTTCGCCGGTCAGCCCCAGCATTTT. It translates to CASSLNFAGQPQHF.

The rearrangement links TRBV11-3 to TRBJ2-7; tentative D call: TRBD1 (6 bases). The CDR3 loop spans 14 amino acids. V lost 4 bases to trimming and J lost 4 bases, with 14 bases between them. Per the germline V gene, CDR1 is SGHNT and CDR2 is YENEEA. This chain's CDR3 is CASSSRDNKYEQYF. CDR3 in DNA: TGTGCCAGCAGCTCCCGGGACAACAAATACGAGCAGTACTTC.

The J gene is TRBJ2-7, the V gene TRBV6-5; D may be TRBD2 (5 bases). The length of the CDR3 is 14 residues. The V gene lost 0 bases and the J gene lost 2 bases, with 8 bases spanning the gap. Germline V gene data show CDR1 as MNHEY and CDR2 as SVGAGI. CDR3 region: CASSYSRVTYEQYF. The CDR3 region has the DNA TGTGCCAGCAGTTACTCGCGGGTCACCTACGAGCAGTACTTC.

The V gene is TRBV19, the J gene TRBJ2-2; a possible D gene is TRBD2 (6 bases). The CDR3 sequence is 15 residues long. V lost 8 bases and J 2 bases, leaving 15 bases between the germline ends. Germline V gene sequence: CDR1 LNHDA, CDR2 SQIVND (reference sequence). The CDR3 region is CASAPGTLNTGELFF. The CDR3 region has the DNA TGTGCCAGTGCCCCCGGGACTCTCAACACCGGGGAGCTGTTTTTT.

The chain combines TRBV10-3 with TRBJ1-5; 8 bases agree with TRBD1. The V gene's germline CDR1 is ENHRY and CDR2 SYGVKD. V trimming: 3 bases; J trimming: 1 base; junction bases outside the gene matches: 5. The CDR3 has 16 residues. The CDR3, as DNA: TGTGCCATCAGTGAATGGGACAGGTCGAGCAATCAGCCCCAGCATTTT. Its translation is CAISEWDRSSNQPQHF.

V is TRBV10-2 and J is TRBJ2-3; TRBD2 is a possible D gene (5 bases). V dropped 5 bases and J dropped 3 bases, with 9 bases sitting between them. The CDR3 has 13 amino acids. Per the germline V gene, CDR1 is WSHSY and CDR2 is SAAADI. In DNA, the CDR3 is TGCGCCAGCAGTTTAAGGAGGACAGATACGCAGTATTTT. Translating gives CASSLRRTDTQYF.

The CDR3 nucleotides are TGTGCCAGCAGTGAAGGCAGGGGCGTGGACACCATATATTTT. Amino acids: CASSEGRGVDTIYF. V is TRBV6-1 and J is TRBJ1-3, with D possibly being TRBD1 (6 bases). The V end was cut by 1 base, the J end by 8 bases, with 12 bases between. The CDR3 runs 14 residues. From germline, CDR1 is MNHNS and CDR2 SASEGT.

This sequence joins TRBV11-2 and TRBJ2-1; weak D call: TRBD2 (5 bases). The CDR3 spans 15 residues. CDR1 is SGHAT and CDR2 is FQNNGV in the germline V gene. V lost 6 bases and J 0 bases, leaving 12 bases between the germline ends. The CDR3 sequence: CASSPPGISYNEQFF. CDR3 sequence (DNA): TGTGCCAGCAGTCCCCCCGGGATCTCCTACAATGAGCAGTTCTTC.

This clone was observed once. The gene calls are TRBV11-3 and TRBJ2-7, with 11 bases matching TRBD2. Germline V gene sequence: CDR1 SGHNT, CDR2 YENEEA. This CDR3 has 13 amino acids. V shed 5 bases and J 7 bases; nucleotides not matched to a gene: 4. The CDR3 protein is CASSALAGGEQYF. CDR3 nucleotide sequence: TGTGCCAGCAGCGCCCTAGCGGGAGGTGAGCAGTACTTC.

This chain joins TRBV27 and TRBJ2-6, with D possibly matching TRBD1 (5 bases). The germline V gene encodes CDR1 MNHEY and CDR2 SMNVEV (reference sequence). Trimming pared 2 bases from V and 2 bases from J, leaving 7 bases between. This CDR3 has 15 amino acids. DNA for the CDR3: TGTGCCAGCAGTTTAGAGACAGCTGGGGCCAACGTCCTGACTTTC. Translation gives CASSLETAGANVLTF. The variable domain in full, completed from reference TRBV27 and TRBJ2-6, reads EAQVTQNPRYLITVTGKKLTVTCSQNMNHEYMSWYRQDPGLGLRQIYYSMNVEVTDKGDVPEGYKVSRKEKRNFPLILESPSPNQTSLYFCASSLETAGANVLTFGAGSRLTVL.